Each of the 2 T cell receptor beta chains below was sequenced from the same sample in a study of shared clonotypes between healthy human individuals. Measured with immunoSEQ multiplex PCR; TCRdb has only the in-frame clones, and not every one. The table shows about 2.1 million clones, with about 92% occurring only once. Positive CCR7 selection of CD45RO-negative cells yielded the naive CD8 cells, and terminally differentiated effector memory CD45RA+ cells were excluded. The source material was naive CD8+ T cells from PBMCs. Receptor source: a man younger than 35 in good health. Some clones in this sample may be carry-over from other donors' samples.

In DNA form, the CDR3 reads TGTGCCAGCAGCCGGGACTTCCCCCCTCGTAGTCAAGAGACCCAGTACTTC. It translates to CASSRDFPPRSQETQYF. The V call is TRBV7-6, the J call TRBJ2-5; a possible D gene is TRBD2 (6 bases). V lost 5 bases and J lost 2, with 21 bases in between. Germline V gene data show CDR1 as SGHVS and CDR2 as FNYEAQ. The CDR3 is 17 residues long.

CDR3 sequence: CASSSRRQGVNTGELFF. In DNA form, the CDR3 reads TGTGCCAGCAGCTCGAGGCGGCAGGGGGTGAACACCGGGGAGCTGTTTTTT. This chain connects TRBV11-3 to TRBJ2-2, with 7 bases identical to TRBD1. Germline CDR1 SGHNT, CDR2 YENEEA. V dropped 4 bases and J dropped 1; count of bases not matched to a gene: 9. This CDR3 contains 17 residues.